These 18 T cell receptor beta chains share one sample of origin, sequenced in a study of cytomegalovirus exposure and HLA in healthy donors. The PCR had 60 Vbeta and 13 Jbeta primers. Produced via immunoSEQ multiplex PCR; TCRdb's table is partial and in-frame only. The sample gives around 78,000 clones, around 81% of which show up once; under 1.2% is in the top ten. The sample was PBMCs. The receptors derive from a male donor in good health and CMV-seronegative.

The chain couples TRBV4-3 to TRBJ1-2, with TRBD1 matching 10 bases. V lost 1 base to trimming and J lost 8 bases; unmatched junction nucleotides: 4. Germline V gives CDR1 LGHNA, CDR2 YSLEER. The length of the CDR3 is 14 residues. The CDR3 DNA is TGCGCCAGCAGCCAAGGACAGGGGGCTGGGGGCTACACCTTC. It translates to CASSQGQGAGGYTF.

This clone occurred a few times. The CDR3 DNA sequence: TGCGCCAGCAGTAGGGGAGGGCACAATACTGAAGCTTTCTTT. Encoded protein: CASSRGGHNTEAFF. J is TRBJ1-1 and V is TRBV5-1; D is perhaps TRBD1 (5 bases). The CDR3 runs 14 residues. Trimming left V 5 bases short and J 5 bases short, with 16 bases between. Germline V lookup: CDR1 SGHRS, CDR2 YFSETQ.

This clone was counted only a few times. A junction end diverges from the germline sequence, so it may reflect a read error. This chain joins TRBV7-7 and TRBJ1-3; 9 positions match TRBD1. The CDR3 has 15 residues. In germline, CDR1 is SSHAT, CDR2 FNYEAQ (reference sequence). The DNA for the CDR3 is TGTGCTAGCAGCGATAACAGGGGGCGACGAAACACCATATATTTT. Translated: CASSDNRGRRNTIYF.

This rearrangement joins TRBV5-1 to TRBJ2-7; no clear D. The V gene lost 4 bases and the J gene lost 0 bases, with 5 bases spanning the gap. CDR3 length: 12 amino acids. CDR1 and CDR2 (germline): SGHRS, YFSETQ. As DNA, the CDR3 is TGCGCCAGCAGCCCCCGCTCCTACGAGCAGTACTTC. Amino acids: CASSPRSYEQYF.

This clone has a single count. The chain recombines TRBV5-1 with TRBJ2-7; weak D call: TRBD2 (5 bases). There are 12 residues in the CDR3. V lost 3 bases and J 2 bases, leaving 6 bases between the germline ends. Germline CDR1 and CDR2: SGHRS and YFSETQ. CDR3: CASSSGTYEQYF. The DNA of the CDR3 is TGCGCCAGCAGCTCCGGGACCTACGAGCAGTACTTC.

The CDR3 DNA reads as TGTGCCAGCAGCCCTACCATGAGGGGAGGGGTATTGGATGAGCAGTTCTTC. Amino acids: CASSPTMRGGVLDEQFF. This chain links TRBV7-8 with TRBJ2-1, with TRBD2 matching 7 bases. The CDR3 loop spans 17 amino acids. Germline V gives CDR1 SGHVS, CDR2 FQNEAQ. The junction had 18 bases not matched to a gene; V was cut back by 5 bases and J by 8 bases.

The rearrangement joins TRBV15 to TRBJ2-3; 13 bases align to TRBD2. The CDR3 has 14 residues. Germline trimming cut 5 bases from V and 5 bases from J; bases unmatched to any gene: 1. Germline V lookup: CDR1 LNHNV, CDR2 YYDKDF (reference sequence). The chain's CDR3 is CATSRLAGGDTQYF. CDR3 bases: TGTGCCACCAGCCGACTAGCGGGGGGAGATACGCAGTATTTT.

The CDR3 sequence is CASSLGGQGAREQYF. The CDR3, as DNA: TGTGCCAGCAGCTTGGGGGGACAGGGTGCCCGCGAGCAGTACTTC. V gene TRBV7-9 combines with J gene TRBJ2-7, with 9 nucleotides matching TRBD1. The CDR3 is 15 amino acids. Unmatched junction bases numbered 9, after V lost 3 bases and J lost 6 bases. Germline CDR1 reads SEHNR; CDR2 reads FQNEAQ (reference sequence).

In this sample, this clone turned up a few times. V gene TRBV30 combines with J gene TRBJ1-5; no definite D call. Germline CDR1 and CDR2: GTSNPN and SVGIG (reference sequence). Trimming pared 0 bases from V and 0 bases from J, leaving 9 bases between. The CDR3 is 15 residues long. CDR3 nucleotide sequence: TGTGCCTGGAGTGTACAAGATTATAGCAATCAGCCCCAGCATTTT. Amino acid sequence: CAWSVQDYSNQPQHF. The whole variable domain, remainder taken from reference TRBV30 and TRBJ1-5, is SQTIHQWPATLVQPVGSPLSLECTVEGTSNPNLYWYRQAAGRGLQLLFYSVGIGQISSEVPQNLSASRPQDRQFILSSKKLLLSDSGFYLCAWSVQDYSNQPQHFGDGTRLSIL.

CDR3 in amino acids: CATRSETVFNEQFF. As DNA, the CDR3 is TGTGCCACCAGAAGCGAGACAGTTTTCAATGAGCAGTTCTTC. This chain uses TRBV15 with TRBJ2-1, with D maybe TRBD1 (5 bases). Germline V CDR1 and CDR2: LNHNV, YYDKDF (reference sequence). The CDR3 is 14 amino acids. Between the trimmed V and J ends, which lost 6 bases and 6 bases, there was a span of 15 bases.

The chain uses TRBV2 and TRBJ2-3, with TRBD1 matching 9 bases. The junction had 9 bases not matched to a gene; V was cut back by 10 bases and J by 4 bases. This CDR3 region has 14 residues. From germline, CDR1 is SNHLY and CDR2 FYNNEI. This CDR3 is CATDRGESPDTQYF. The CDR3 nucleotides read TGTGCCACGGACAGGGGCGAGTCCCCAGATACGCAGTATTTT.

The V gene is TRBV7-6, the J gene TRBJ2-3, with 9 bases fitting TRBD2. Germline trimming cut 0 bases from V and 2 bases from J; bases unmatched to any gene: 12. The germline V gene encodes CDR1 SGHVS and CDR2 FNYEAQ. The CDR3 runs 19 residues. The CDR3: CASSLAFSGLAGITDTQYF. The CDR3 DNA sequence: TGTGCCAGCAGCTTAGCGTTTTCAGGGCTAGCGGGGATCACAGATACGCAGTATTTT.

This chain joins TRBV4-1 and TRBJ1-2; the D is unclear. V gave up 0 bases and J gave up 8 bases, with 16 bases separating them. This CDR3 comprises 15 residues. Germline CDR1 MGHRA, CDR2 YSYEKL. The CDR3 coding sequence is TGCGCCAGCAGCCAAGATATAGAGATTTTTCGGGGCTACACCTTC. Its translation: CASSQDIEIFRGYTF.

The chain couples TRBV6-5 to TRBJ2-1, with 7 bases aligning to TRBD1. The CDR3 spans 12 residues. From germline, CDR1 is MNHEY and CDR2 SVGAGI. Trimming removed 6 bases from V and 9 bases from J; junction bases left unmatched: 5. The CDR3 sequence is CASRPRTGEQFF. The CDR3 DNA reads TGTGCCAGCAGGCCTAGGACAGGTGAGCAGTTCTTC.

The V and J genes are TRBV29-1 and TRBJ1-2, with D possibly being TRBD1 (6 bases). This CDR3 contains 11 residues. The germline CDR1 and CDR2 sequences are SQVTM and ANQGSEA. The V end was cut by 3 bases, the J end by 11 bases, with 13 bases between. CDR3 residues: CSVDMDSGYTF. In nucleotides, the CDR3 is TGCAGCGTTGATATGGACAGTGGTTACACCTTC. Variable domain in full (rest from reference TRBV29-1 and TRBJ1-2): SAVISQKPSRDICQRGTSLTIQCQVDSQVTMMFWYRQQPGQSLTLIATANQGSEATYESGFVIDKFPISRPNLTFSTLTVSNMSPEDSSIYLCSVDMDSGYTFGSGTRLTVV.

The chain recombines TRBV7-2 with TRBJ2-3; the match to TRBD2 covers 15 bases. This CDR3 region has 17 residues. Trimming removed 5 bases from V and 1 base from J; junction bases left unmatched: 4. CDR1 and CDR2 (germline): SGHTA, FQGNSA. The CDR3 coding sequence is TGTGCCAGCAGCAAAGGGACTAGCGGGGGGCGCACAGATACGCAGTATTTT. This translates into CASSKGTSGGRTDTQYF.

The chain has TRBV5-1 and TRBJ1-2, with D unresolved. CDR1 and CDR2 from the germline V gene are SGHRS and YFSETQ. The V and J ends lost 5 bases and 0 bases respectively, with 11 bases between them. This CDR3 comprises 14 residues. The CDR3 here is CASRPGLANYGYTF. DNA for the CDR3: TGCGCCAGCAGGCCGGGGTTAGCTAACTATGGCTACACCTTC.

There are a few counts of this clone. The chain has TRBV5-1 and TRBJ2-3; D is possibly TRBD2 (6 bases). The germline V gene encodes CDR1 SGHRS and CDR2 YFSETQ. The CDR3 sequence is 16 residues long. V was clipped by 4 bases and J by 2 bases, with 17 bases between them. As DNA, the CDR3 is TGCGCCAGCAGCCTGGCTAGCGCCCGTTCCACAGATACGCAGTATTTT. Translated, it gives CASSLASARSTDTQYF.